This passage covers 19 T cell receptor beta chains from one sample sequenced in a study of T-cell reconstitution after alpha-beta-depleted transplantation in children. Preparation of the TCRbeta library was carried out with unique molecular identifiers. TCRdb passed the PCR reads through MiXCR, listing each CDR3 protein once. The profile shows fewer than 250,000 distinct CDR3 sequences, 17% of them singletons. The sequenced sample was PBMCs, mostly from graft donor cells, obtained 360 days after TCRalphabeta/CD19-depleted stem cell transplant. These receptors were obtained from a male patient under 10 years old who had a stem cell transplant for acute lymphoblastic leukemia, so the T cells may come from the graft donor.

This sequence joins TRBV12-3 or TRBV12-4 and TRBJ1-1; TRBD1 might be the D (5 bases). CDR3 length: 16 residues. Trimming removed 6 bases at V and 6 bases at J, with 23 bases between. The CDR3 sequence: CASSPLPGRGGSEAFF. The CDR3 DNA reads TGTGCCAGCAGCCCTCTACCGGGACGGGGAGGGTCTGAAGCTTTCTTT.

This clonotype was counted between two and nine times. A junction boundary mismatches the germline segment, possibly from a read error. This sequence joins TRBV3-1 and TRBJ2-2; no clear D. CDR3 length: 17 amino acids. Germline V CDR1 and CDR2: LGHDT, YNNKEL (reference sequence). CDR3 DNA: TGTGCCAGCACCCAAAAGTTCAGGACGACGAACACCGGGGAGCTGTTTTTT. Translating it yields CASTQKFRTTNTGELFF.

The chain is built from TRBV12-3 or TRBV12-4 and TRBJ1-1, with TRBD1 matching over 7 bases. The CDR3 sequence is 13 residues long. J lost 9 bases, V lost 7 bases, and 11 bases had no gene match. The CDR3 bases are TGTGCCAGCAACCCGGCGACAGGGCCCCAAGCTTTCTTT. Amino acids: CASNPATGPQAFF.

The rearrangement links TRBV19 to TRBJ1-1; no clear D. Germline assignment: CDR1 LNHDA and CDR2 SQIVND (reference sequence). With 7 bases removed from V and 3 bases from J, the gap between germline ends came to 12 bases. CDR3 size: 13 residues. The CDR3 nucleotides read TGTGCCAGTAAACGGGGTCGAGACACTGAAGCTTTCTTT. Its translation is CASKRGRDTEAFF. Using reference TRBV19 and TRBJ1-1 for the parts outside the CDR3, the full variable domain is DGGITQSPKYLFRKEGQNVTLSCEQNLNHDAMYWYRQDPGQGLRLIYYSQIVNDFQKGDIAEGYSVSREKKESFPLTVTSAQKNPTAFYLCASKRGRDTEAFFGQGTRLTVV.

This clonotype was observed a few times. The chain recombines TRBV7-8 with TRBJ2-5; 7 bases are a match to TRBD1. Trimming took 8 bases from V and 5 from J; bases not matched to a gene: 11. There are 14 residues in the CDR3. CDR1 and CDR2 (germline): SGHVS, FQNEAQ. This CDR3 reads CASGFRQGWETQYF. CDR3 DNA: TGTGCCAGCGGATTTCGACAGGGCTGGGAGACCCAGTACTTC.

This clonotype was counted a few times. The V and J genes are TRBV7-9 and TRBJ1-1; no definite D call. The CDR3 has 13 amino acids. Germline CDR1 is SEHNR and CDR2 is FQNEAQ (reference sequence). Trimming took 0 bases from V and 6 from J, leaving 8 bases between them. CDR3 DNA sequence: TGTGCCAGCAGCTTAGCGCCCGGCGCTGAAGCTTTCTTT. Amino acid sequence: CASSLAPGAEAFF.

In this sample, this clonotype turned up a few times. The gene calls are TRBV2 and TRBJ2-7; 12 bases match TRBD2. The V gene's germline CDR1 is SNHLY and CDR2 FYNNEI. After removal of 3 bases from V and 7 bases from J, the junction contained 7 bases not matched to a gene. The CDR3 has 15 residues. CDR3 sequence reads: CASSDLAGGPREQYF. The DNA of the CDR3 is TGTGCCAGCAGTGATCTAGCGGGGGGGCCAAGGGAGCAGTACTTC. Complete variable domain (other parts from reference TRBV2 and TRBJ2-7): EPEVTQTPSHQVTQMGQEVILRCVPISNHLYFYWYRQILGQKVEFLVSFYNNEISEKSEIFDDQFSVERPDGSNFTLKIRSTKLEDSAMYFCASSDLAGGPREQYFGPGTRLTVT.

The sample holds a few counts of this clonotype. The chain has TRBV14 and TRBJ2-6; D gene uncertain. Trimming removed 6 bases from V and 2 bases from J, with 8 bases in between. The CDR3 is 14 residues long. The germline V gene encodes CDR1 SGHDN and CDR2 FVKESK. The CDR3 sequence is CASSSFAGANVLTF. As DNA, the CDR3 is TGTGCCAGCAGTTCGTTCGCTGGGGCCAACGTCCTGACTTTC.

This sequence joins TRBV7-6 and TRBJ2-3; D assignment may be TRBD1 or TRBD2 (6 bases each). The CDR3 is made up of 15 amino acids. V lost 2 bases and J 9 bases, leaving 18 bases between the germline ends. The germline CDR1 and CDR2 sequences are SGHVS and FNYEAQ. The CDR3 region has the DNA TGTGCCAGCAGCTTACATCGGGGGCCCTCTGCAACGCAGTATTTT. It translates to CASSLHRGPSATQYF.

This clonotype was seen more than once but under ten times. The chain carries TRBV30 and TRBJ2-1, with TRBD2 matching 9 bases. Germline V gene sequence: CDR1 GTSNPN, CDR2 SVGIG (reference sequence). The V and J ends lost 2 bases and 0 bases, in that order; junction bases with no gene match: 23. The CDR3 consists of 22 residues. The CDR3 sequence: CAWSQLQNPGYVAGDSYNEQFF. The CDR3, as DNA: TGTGCCTGGAGTCAATTACAAAACCCTGGATACGTAGCGGGAGACTCCTACAATGAGCAGTTCTTC.

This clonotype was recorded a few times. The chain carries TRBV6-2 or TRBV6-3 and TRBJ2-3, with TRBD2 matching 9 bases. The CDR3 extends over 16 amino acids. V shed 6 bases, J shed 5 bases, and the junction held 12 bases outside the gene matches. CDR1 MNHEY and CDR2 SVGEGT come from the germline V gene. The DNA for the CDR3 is TGTGCCAGCAGCACCCGGGGGCGGGGGGGCCTAGATACGCAGTATTTT. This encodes CASSTRGRGGLDTQYF.

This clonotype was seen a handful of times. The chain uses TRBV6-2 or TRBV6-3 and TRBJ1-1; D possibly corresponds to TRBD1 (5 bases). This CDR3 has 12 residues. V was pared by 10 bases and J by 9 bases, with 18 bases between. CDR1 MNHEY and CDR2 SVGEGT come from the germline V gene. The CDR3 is CAILRGESKAFF. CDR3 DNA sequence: TGTGCCATCCTTCGGGGGGAGTCGAAAGCTTTCTTT.

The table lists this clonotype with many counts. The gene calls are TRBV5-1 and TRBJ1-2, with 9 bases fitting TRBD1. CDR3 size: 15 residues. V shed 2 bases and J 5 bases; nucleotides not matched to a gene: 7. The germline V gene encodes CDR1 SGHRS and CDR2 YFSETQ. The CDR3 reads CASSFRDREGYGYTF. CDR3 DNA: TGCGCCAGCAGCTTCCGGGACAGGGAAGGGTATGGCTACACCTTC.

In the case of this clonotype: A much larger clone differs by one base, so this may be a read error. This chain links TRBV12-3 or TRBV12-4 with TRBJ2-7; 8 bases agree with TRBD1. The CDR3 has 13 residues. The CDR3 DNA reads TGTTCCAGCAGTGACAGGGGAATCTACGAGCAGTACTTC. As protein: CSSSDRGIYEQYF.

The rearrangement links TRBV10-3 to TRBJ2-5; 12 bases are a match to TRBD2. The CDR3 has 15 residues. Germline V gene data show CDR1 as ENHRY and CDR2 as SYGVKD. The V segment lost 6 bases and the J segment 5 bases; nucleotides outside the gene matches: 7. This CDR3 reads CAISHLAGGPETQYF. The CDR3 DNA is TGTGCCATCAGCCACCTAGCGGGGGGGCCTGAGACCCAGTACTTC.

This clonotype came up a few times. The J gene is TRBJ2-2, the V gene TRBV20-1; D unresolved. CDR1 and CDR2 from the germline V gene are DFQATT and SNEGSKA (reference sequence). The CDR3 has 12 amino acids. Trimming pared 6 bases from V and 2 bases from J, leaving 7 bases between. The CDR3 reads CSAIHNTGELFF. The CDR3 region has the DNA TGCAGTGCCATACATAACACCGGGGAGCTGTTTTTT.

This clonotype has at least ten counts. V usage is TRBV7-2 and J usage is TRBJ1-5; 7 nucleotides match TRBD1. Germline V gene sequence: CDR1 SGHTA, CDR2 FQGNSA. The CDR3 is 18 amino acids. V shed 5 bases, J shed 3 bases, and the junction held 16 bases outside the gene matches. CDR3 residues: CASSPVASGTANNQPQHF. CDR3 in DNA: TGTGCCAGCAGCCCCGTAGCCTCCGGGACAGCGAACAATCAGCCCCAGCATTTT.

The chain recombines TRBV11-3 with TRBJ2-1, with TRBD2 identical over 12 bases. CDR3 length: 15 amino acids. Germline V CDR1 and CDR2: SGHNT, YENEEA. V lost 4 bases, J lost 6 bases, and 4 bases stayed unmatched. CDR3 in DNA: TGTGCCAGCAGCTCCGGACTAGCGGGGACCAATGAGCAGTTCTTC. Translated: CASSSGLAGTNEQFF.

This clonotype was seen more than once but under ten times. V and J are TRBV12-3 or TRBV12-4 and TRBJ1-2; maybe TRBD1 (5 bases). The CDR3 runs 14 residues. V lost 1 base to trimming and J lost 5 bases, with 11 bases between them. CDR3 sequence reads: CASSLGLSGYGYTF. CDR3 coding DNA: TGTGCCAGCAGTTTAGGGCTCTCAGGGTATGGCTACACCTTC.